This T cell receptor (beta chain) was captured by sequencing in a study of beta chain features in type 1 diabetes. This clone came up a few times. Its antigen is not known. Trimming cost V 4 bases and J 4 bases, with 13 bases left between them. The CDR3 extends over 14 amino acids. Per the germline V gene, CDR1 is SNHLY and CDR2 is FYNNEI. A single heparinised blood sample, averaging roughly 0.11 L, was obtained per donor. All sorted populations exceeded 95% purity. Regarding the study as a whole: Relative to healthy donors, patients appeared to have naive, central memory and Treg TCRB repertoires that were more similar.

Of the isolated RNA, all was reverse transcribed, and so the sequenced material was expressed TCRB transcripts. Profiled with immunoSEQ multiplex PCR; TCRdb holds only in-frame clones, not every one. The table records a few hundred thousand clones, around 13% of them present only once. The specimen was central memory CD4+ T cells from blood. The receptor was derived from a man younger than 40 in good health. The chain employs TRBV2 and TRBJ2-5, with D perhaps given as TRBD1 or TRBD2 (5 bases each). CDR3 loop: CASSAGSGSETQYF. CDR3 coding DNA: TGTGCCAGCAGTGCGGGGTCAGGGTCAGAGACCCAGTACTTC.